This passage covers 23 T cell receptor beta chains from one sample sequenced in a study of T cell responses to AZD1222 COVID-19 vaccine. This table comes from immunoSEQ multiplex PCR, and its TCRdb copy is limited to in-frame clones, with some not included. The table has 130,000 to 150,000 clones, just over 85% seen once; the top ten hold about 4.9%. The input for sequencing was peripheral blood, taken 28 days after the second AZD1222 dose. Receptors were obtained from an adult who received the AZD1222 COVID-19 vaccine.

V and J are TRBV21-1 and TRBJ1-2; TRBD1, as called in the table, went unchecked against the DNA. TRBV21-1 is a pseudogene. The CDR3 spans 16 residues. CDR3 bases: TGTGCCAGCAGCAAAGCATCGAGGGGGTGGACAGGCTGCTACACCTTC. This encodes CASSKASRGWTGCYTF.

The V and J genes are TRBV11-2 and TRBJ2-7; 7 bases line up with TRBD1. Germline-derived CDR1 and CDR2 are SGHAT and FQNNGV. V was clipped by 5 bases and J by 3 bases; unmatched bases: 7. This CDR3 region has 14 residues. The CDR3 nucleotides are TGTGCCAGCAGCCCGGGACAGACTCACTACGAGCAGTACTTC. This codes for CASSPGQTHYEQYF.

The CDR3 spells CASSRFDGPSTDTQYF. The CDR3 DNA sequence: TGTGCCAGCAGCCGTTTTGACGGACCGAGCACAGATACGCAGTATTTT. The V and J genes are TRBV9 and TRBJ2-3, with unresolved D. Trimming pared 4 bases from V and 0 bases from J, leaving 15 bases between. There are 16 residues in the CDR3. The germline CDR1 and CDR2 sequences are SGDLS and YYNGEE.

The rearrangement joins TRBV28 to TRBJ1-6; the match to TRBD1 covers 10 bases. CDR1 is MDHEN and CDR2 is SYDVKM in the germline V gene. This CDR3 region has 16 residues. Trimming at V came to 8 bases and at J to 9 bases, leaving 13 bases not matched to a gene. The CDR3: CASVAGGTGVFSPLHF. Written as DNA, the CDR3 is TGTGCCAGCGTTGCTGGGGGGACAGGGGTTTTTTCACCCCTCCACTTT.

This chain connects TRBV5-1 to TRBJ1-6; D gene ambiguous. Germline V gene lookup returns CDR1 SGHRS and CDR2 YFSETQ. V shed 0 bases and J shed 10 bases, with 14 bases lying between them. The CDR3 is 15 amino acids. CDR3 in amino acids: CASSLDEGGKSPLHF. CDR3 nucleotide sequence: TGCGCCAGCAGCTTGGACGAGGGTGGAAAGTCACCCCTCCACTTT.

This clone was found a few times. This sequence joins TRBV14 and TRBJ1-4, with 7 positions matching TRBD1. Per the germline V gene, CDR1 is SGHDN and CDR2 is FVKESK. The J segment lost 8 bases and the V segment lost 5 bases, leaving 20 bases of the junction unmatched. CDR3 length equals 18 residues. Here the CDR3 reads CASSIGAQGRYREEKLFF. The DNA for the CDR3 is TGTGCCAGCAGCATTGGAGCACAGGGGCGTTACCGGGAAGAAAAACTGTTTTTT.

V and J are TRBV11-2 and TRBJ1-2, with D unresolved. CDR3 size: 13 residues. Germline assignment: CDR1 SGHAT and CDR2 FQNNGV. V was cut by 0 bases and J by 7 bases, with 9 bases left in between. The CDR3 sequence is CASSLDRRGGYTF. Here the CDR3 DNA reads TGTGCCAGCAGCTTAGACAGACGGGGTGGCTACACCTTC.

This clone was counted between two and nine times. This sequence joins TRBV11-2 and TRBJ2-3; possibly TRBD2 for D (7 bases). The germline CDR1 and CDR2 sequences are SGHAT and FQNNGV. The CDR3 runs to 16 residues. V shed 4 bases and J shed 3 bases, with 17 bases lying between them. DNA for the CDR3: TGTGCCAGCAGCTCCGACGGGGGGCAAGGTACAGATACGCAGTATTTT. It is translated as CASSSDGGQGTDTQYF.

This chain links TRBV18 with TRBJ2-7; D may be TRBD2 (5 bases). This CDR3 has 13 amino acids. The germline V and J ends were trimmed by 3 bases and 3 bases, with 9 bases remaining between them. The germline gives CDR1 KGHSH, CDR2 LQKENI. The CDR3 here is CASSPSAVYEQYF. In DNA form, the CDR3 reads TGTGCCAGCTCACCTTCAGCGGTCTACGAGCAGTACTTC.

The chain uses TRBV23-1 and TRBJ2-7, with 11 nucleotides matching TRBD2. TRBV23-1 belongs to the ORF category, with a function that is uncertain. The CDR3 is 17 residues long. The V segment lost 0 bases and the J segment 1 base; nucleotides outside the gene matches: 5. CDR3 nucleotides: TGCGCCAGCAGTCAATCGAGGACTAGCGGGCGATCCTACGAGCAGTACTTC. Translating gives CASSQSRTSGRSYEQYF.

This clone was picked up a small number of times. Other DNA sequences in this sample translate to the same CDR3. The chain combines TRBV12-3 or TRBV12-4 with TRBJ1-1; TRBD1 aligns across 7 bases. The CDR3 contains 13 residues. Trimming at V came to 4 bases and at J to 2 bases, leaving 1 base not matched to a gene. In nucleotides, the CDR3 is TGTGCCAGCAGTTGGACAGGCAACACTGAAGCTTTCTTT. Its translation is CASSWTGNTEAFF.

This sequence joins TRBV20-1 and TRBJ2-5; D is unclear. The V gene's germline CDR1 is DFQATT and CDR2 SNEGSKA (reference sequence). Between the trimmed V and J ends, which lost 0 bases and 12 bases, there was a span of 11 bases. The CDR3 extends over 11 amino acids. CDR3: CSAREWESKYF. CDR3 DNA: TGCAGTGCTAGAGAATGGGAATCCAAGTACTTC.

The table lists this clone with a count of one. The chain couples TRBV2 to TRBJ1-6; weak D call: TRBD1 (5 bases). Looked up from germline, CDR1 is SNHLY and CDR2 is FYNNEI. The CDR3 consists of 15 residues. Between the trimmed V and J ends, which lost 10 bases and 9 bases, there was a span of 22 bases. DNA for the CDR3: TGTGCCACCATGGGGGATAGAGGACAAGCTTCACCCCTCCACTTT. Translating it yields CATMGDRGQASPLHF.

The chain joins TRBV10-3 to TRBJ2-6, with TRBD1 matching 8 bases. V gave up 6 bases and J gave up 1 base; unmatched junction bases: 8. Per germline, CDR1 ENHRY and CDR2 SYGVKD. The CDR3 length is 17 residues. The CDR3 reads CAIRRTGMPSGANVLTF. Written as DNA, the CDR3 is TGTGCCATCAGGAGGACAGGGATGCCTTCTGGGGCCAACGTCCTGACTTTC.

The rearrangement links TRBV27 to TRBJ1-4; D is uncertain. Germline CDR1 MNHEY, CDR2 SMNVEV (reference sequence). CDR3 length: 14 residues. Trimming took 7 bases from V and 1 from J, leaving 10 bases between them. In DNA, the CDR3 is TGTGCCAGCACTAGGGTAGGAACTAATGAAAAACTGTTTTTT. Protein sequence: CASTRVGTNEKLFF.

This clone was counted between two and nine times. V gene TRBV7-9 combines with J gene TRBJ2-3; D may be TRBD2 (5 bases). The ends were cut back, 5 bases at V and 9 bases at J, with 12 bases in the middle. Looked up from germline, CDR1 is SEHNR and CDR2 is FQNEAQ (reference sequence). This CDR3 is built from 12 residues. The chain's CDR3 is CASSPTTGTQYF. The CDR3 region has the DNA TGTGCCAGCAGCCCCACGACGGGGACGCAGTATTTT.

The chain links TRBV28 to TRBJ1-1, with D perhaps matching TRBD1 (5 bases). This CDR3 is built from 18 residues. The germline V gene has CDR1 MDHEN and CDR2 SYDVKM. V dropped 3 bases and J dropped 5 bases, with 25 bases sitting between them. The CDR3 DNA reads TGTGCCAGCAGTTTTTTTTTGGGGGGAGGAGGACCGGAGACTGAAGCTTTCTTT. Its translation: CASSFFLGGGGPETEAFF.

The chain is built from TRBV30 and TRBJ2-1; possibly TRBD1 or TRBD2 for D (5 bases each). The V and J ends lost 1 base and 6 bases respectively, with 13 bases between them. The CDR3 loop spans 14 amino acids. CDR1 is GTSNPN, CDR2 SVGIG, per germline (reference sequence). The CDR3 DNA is TGTGCCTGGAGTGCGGGGCCACCCCTCAATGAGCAGTTCTTC. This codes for CAWSAGPPLNEQFF.

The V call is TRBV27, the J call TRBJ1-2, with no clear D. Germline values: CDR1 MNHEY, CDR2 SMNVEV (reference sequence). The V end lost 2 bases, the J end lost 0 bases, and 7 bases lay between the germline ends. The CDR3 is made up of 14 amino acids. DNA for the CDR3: TGTGCCAGCAGTTTACAAGGGTCTAACTATGGCTACACCTTC. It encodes CASSLQGSNYGYTF.

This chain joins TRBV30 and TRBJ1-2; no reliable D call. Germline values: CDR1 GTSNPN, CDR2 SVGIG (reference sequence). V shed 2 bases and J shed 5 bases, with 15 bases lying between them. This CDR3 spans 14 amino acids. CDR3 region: CAWSQDYAGYGYTF. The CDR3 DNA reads TGTGCCTGGAGTCAGGACTACGCCGGGTATGGCTACACCTTC.

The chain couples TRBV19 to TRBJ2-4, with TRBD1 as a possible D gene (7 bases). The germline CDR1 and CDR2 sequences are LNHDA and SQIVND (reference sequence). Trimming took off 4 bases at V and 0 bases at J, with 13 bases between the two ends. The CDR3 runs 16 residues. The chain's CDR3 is CASSTGDRLAKNIQYF. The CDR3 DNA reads TGTGCCAGTAGTACGGGGGACAGATTAGCCAAAAACATTCAGTACTTC.

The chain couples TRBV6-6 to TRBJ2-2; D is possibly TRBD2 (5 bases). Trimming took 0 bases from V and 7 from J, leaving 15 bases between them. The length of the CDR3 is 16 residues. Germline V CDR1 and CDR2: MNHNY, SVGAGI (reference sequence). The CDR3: CASSYSGTSAGGELFF. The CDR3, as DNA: TGTGCCAGCAGTTACTCGGGCACGTCGGCGGGCGGGGAGCTGTTTTTT.

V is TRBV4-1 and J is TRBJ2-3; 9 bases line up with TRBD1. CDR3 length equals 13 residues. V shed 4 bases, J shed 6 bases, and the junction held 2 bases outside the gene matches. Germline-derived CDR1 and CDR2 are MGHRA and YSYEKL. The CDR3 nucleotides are TGCGCCAGCAGCCCCGGGACAGGGGATACGCAGTATTTT. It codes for CASSPGTGDTQYF.